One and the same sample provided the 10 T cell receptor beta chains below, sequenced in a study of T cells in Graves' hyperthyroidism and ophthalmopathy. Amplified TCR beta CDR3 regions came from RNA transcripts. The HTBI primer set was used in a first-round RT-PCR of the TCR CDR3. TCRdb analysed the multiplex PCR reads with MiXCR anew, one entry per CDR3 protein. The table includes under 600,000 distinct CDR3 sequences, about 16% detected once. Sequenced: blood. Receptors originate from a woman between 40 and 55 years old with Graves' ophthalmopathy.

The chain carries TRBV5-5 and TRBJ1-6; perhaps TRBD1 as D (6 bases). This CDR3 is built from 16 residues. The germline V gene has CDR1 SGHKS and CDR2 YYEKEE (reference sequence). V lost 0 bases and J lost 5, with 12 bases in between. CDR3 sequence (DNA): TGTGCCAGCAGCTTGGCGACAGGAAGGAATAATTCACCCCTCCACTTT. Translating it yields CASSLATGRNNSPLHF.

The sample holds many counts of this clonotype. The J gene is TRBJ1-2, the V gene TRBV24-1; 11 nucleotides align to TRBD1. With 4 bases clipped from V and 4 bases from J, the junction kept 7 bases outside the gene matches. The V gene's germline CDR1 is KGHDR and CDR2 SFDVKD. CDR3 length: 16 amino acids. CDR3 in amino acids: CATSEAGTGGGYGYTF. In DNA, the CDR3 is TGTGCCACCAGTGAGGCCGGGACAGGGGGAGGCTATGGCTACACCTTC.

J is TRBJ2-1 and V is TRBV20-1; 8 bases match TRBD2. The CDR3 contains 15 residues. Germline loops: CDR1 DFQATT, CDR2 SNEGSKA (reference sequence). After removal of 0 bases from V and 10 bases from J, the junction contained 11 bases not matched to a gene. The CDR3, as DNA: TGCAGTGCTAGAGATCTGCGGGGGGCTCCGGGGGAGCAGTTCTTC. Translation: CSARDLRGAPGEQFF.

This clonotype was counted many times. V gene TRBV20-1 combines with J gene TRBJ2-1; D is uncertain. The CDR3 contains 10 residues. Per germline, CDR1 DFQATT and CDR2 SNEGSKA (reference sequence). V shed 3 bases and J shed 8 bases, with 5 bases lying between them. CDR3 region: CSASRHEQFF. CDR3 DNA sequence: TGCAGTGCTAGCCGACATGAGCAGTTCTTC.

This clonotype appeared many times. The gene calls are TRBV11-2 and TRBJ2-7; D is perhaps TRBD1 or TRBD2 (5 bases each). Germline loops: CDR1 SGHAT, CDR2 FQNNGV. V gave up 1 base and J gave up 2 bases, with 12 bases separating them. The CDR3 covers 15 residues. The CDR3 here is CASSLGFGAAYEQYF. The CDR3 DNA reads TGTGCCAGCAGCTTAGGGTTCGGGGCAGCCTACGAGCAGTACTTC.

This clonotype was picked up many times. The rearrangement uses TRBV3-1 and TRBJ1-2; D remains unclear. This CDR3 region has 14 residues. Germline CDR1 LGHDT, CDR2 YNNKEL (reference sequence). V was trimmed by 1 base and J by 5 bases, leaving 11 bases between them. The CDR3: CASSQGTALYGYTF. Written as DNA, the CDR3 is TGTGCCAGCAGCCAAGGTACAGCTCTTTATGGCTACACCTTC.

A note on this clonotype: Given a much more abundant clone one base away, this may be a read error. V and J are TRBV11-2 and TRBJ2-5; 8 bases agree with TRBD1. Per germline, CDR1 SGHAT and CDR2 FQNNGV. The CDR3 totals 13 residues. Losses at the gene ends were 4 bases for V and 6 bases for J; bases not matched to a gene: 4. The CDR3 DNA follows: TGTGCCAGCAGCTCGGACAGGGTGAAGACCCAGTACTTC. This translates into CASSSDRVKTQYF.

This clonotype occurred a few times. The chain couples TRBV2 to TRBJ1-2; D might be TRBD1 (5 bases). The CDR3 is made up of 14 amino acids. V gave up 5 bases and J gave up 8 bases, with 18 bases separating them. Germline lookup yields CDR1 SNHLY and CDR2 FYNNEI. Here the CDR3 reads CASSFGGLNGGYTF. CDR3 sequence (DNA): TGTGCCAGCAGTTTTGGGGGTTTAAACGGGGGCTACACCTTC.

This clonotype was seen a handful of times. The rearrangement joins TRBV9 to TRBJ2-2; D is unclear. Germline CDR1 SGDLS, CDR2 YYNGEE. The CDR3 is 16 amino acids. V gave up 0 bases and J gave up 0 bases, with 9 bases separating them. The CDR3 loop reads CASSVAGYTNTGELFF. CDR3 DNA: TGTGCCAGCAGCGTAGCTGGATACACGAACACCGGGGAGCTGTTTTTT.

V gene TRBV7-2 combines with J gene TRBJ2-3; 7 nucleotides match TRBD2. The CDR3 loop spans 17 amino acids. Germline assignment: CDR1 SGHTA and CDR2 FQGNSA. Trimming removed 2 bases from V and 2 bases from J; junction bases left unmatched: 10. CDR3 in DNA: TGTGCCAGCAGCTTATTGTGGGGGGGGGGAGCCACAGATACGCAGTATTTT. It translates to CASSLLWGGGATDTQYF.